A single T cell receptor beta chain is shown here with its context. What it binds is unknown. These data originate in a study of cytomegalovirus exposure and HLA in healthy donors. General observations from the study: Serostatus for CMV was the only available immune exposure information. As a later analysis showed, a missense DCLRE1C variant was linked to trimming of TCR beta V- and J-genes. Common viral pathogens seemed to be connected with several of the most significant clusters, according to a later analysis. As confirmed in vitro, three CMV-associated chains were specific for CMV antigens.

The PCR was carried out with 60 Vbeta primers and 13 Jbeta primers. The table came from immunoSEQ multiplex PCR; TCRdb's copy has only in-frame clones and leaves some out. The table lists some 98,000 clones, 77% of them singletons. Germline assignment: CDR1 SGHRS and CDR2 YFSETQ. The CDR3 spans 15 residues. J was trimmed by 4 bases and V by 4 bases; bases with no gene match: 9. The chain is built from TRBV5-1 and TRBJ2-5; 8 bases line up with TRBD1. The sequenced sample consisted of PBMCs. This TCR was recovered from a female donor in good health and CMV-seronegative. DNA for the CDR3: TGCGCCAGCAGCCGTGACTGGACAGGGCTAGAGACCCAGTACTTC. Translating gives CASSRDWTGLETQYF.